Presented here are 30 T cell receptor beta chains from one specimen sequenced in a study of T-cell memory formation after mild COVID-19. TCRdb reprocessed the 5' RACE reads with MiXCR, giving one entry per CDR3 protein. The sample has 35,000 to 50,000 distinct CDR3 sequences; roughly 7% are singletons. The sequencing sample was made of PBMCs or a T cell subset sorted from them (not recorded which). Receptors originate from an adult who had mild COVID-19 (a few samples of this study predate the infection). Cell type and time point are not known.

In this sample, this clonotype turned up many times. The chain uses TRBV5-4 and TRBJ2-2; 16 nucleotides match TRBD2. CDR1 and CDR2 (germline): SGHNT, YYREEE (reference sequence). The CDR3 spans 18 residues. Trimming at V came to 4 bases and at J to 3 bases, leaving 6 bases not matched to a gene. The DNA of the CDR3 is TGTGCCAGCAGCAGGGGACTAGCGGGAGGGCCCGACACCGGGGAGCTGTTTTTT. As protein: CASSRGLAGGPDTGELFF.

This clonotype was detected a few times. The chain combines TRBV15 with TRBJ2-2; TRBD2 matches 10 bases. Germline trimming cut 1 base from V and 5 bases from J; bases unmatched to any gene: 4. Looked up from germline, CDR1 is LNHNV and CDR2 is YYDKDF (reference sequence). CDR3 size: 16 residues. CDR3 bases: TGTGCCACCAGCAGAGGGACTAGCGGAAAAACCGGGGAGCTGTTTTTT. It yields the protein CATSRGTSGKTGELFF.

The gene calls are TRBV6-2 or TRBV6-3 and TRBJ1-5; 7 bases align to TRBD1. Germline V gene lookup returns CDR1 MNHEY and CDR2 SVGEGT. With 5 bases clipped from V and 0 bases from J, the junction kept 4 bases outside the gene matches. This CDR3 is 15 amino acids long. As DNA, the CDR3 is TGTGCCAGCAGTAGGACAGGCTATAGCAATCAGCCCCAGCATTTT. This gives the protein CASSRTGYSNQPQHF.

The chain is built from TRBV30 and TRBJ2-7; 11 nucleotides align to TRBD1. CDR1 and CDR2 (germline): GTSNPN, SVGIG (reference sequence). V lost 3 bases, J lost 8 bases, and 9 bases stayed unmatched. The CDR3 contains 14 residues. Here the CDR3 reads CAWSWTGGNPKQYF. CDR3 DNA: TGTGCCTGGAGCTGGACAGGGGGCAACCCTAAGCAGTACTTC.

This chain links TRBV7-3 with TRBJ2-1; D possibly corresponds to TRBD1 (5 bases). CDR3 length: 13 amino acids. Per germline, CDR1 SGHTA and CDR2 FQGTGA. The V and J ends lost 0 bases and 7 bases respectively, with 7 bases between them. CDR3 DNA: TGTGCCAGCAGCTTAACGCCAGGGAATGAGCAGTTCTTC. This sequence encodes CASSLTPGNEQFF. Supplemented by reference TRBV7-3 and TRBJ2-1, the full variable domain reads GAGVSQTPSNKVTEKGKYVELRCDPISGHTALYWYRQSLGQGPEFLIYFQGTGAADDSGLPNDRFFAVRPEGSVSTLKIQRTERGDSAVYLCASSLTPGNEQFFGPGTRLTVL.

The sample holds many counts of this clonotype. The gene calls are TRBV3-1 and TRBJ2-5; D is possibly TRBD1 or TRBD2 (5 bases each). The CDR3 has 13 amino acids. Trimming took 4 bases from V and 7 from J, leaving 13 bases between them. Germline CDR1 reads LGHDT; CDR2 reads YNNKEL (reference sequence). The CDR3 bases are TGTGCCAGCAGCCGCCCCTCGAGGGGGACCCAGTACTTC. Translation gives CASSRPSRGTQYF.

This clonotype has only a few counts. The gene calls are TRBV7-9 and TRBJ1-1; no reliable D call. Trimming cost V 2 bases and J 1 base, with 11 bases left between them. The CDR3 is made up of 15 amino acids. In germline, CDR1 is SEHNR, CDR2 FQNEAQ (reference sequence). For the CDR3, the DNA is TGTGCCAGCAGCTTATCTGCAAGTGCGAACACTGAAGCTTTCTTT. Protein: CASSLSASANTEAFF.

This clonotype showed up many times. The rearrangement uses TRBV7-8 and TRBJ2-7; perhaps TRBD1 as D (6 bases). The CDR3 length is 14 residues. Looked up from germline, CDR1 is SGHVS and CDR2 is FQNEAQ. V lost 3 bases, J lost 3 bases, and 12 bases lay in between. CDR3 protein: CASSLGDRIYEQYF. The CDR3 DNA is TGTGCCAGCAGCTTGGGAGACAGGATCTACGAGCAGTACTTC.

This clonotype was seen a few times. The V and J genes are TRBV18 and TRBJ2-1, with TRBD2 matching 13 bases. The J segment lost 5 bases and the V segment lost 3 bases, leaving 1 base of the junction unmatched. The CDR3 has 15 amino acids. Per germline, CDR1 KGHSH and CDR2 LQKENI. DNA of the CDR3: TGTGCCAGCTCACCGGGACTAGCGGGGAACAATGAGCAGTTCTTC. It encodes CASSPGLAGNNEQFF.

The table lists this clonotype with a few counts. V gene TRBV11-2 combines with J gene TRBJ2-5; 7 bases agree with TRBD2. CDR3 length: 16 residues. V dropped 1 base and J dropped 5; count of bases not matched to a gene: 10. Germline V lookup: CDR1 SGHAT, CDR2 FQNNGV. The CDR3 sequence: CASSLGAGLVSETQYF. As DNA, the CDR3 is TGTGCCAGCAGCTTAGGGGCAGGACTAGTGTCTGAGACCCAGTACTTC.

In this sample, this clonotype turned up a few times. V usage is TRBV6-2 or TRBV6-3 and J usage is TRBJ1-1, with TRBD1 as a possible D gene (5 bases). CDR3 length equals 15 residues. The germline CDR1 and CDR2 sequences are MNHEY and SVGEGT. The V end lost 6 bases, the J end lost 6 bases, and 20 bases lay between the germline ends. CDR3 sequence (DNA): TGTGCCAGCAGCCCCGTTCGAGGTTGGGGCCCTGAAGCTTTCTTT. Translation: CASSPVRGWGPEAFF.

This chain uses TRBV7-9 with TRBJ2-3; a possible D gene is TRBD1 (5 bases). From germline, CDR1 is SEHNR and CDR2 FQNEAQ (reference sequence). The CDR3 totals 17 residues. Between the trimmed V and J ends, which lost 5 bases and 0 bases, there was a span of 18 bases. The CDR3 nucleotides read TGTGCCAGCAGCCCCAGGGAAACGGGTCCTAGCACAGATACGCAGTATTTT. Amino acid sequence: CASSPRETGPSTDTQYF.

CDR3: CASASVAGGEETQYF. The CDR3 region has the DNA TGTGCCAGTGCGTCCGTGGCAGGGGGTGAAGAGACCCAGTACTTC. J is TRBJ2-5 and V is TRBV19; 7 bases line up with TRBD1. CDR1 LNHDA and CDR2 SQIVND come from the germline V gene (reference sequence). The V gene end was trimmed by 8 bases and the J gene end by 3 bases; junction bases not matched to a gene: 12. The length of the CDR3 is 15 residues.

This clonotype was recorded a few times. The chain joins TRBV5-1 to TRBJ2-7; weak D call: TRBD1 (5 bases). The germline V and J ends were trimmed by 4 bases and 2 bases, with 10 bases remaining between them. Looked up from germline, CDR1 is SGHRS and CDR2 is YFSETQ. The CDR3 extends over 13 amino acids. The CDR3 DNA is TGCGCCAGCAGCCTCAGGGTTGCCTACGAGCAGTACTTC. Amino acids: CASSLRVAYEQYF.

The rearrangement links TRBV9 to TRBJ1-1, with no clear D. Per germline, CDR1 SGDLS and CDR2 YYNGEE. The CDR3 has 14 amino acids. V shed 0 bases and J shed 1 base, with 7 bases lying between them. CDR3 DNA sequence: TGTGCCAGCAGCGTAGGGGCGGAGAACACTGAAGCTTTCTTT. Encoded protein: CASSVGAENTEAFF.

This clonotype was seen ten or more times. The chain couples TRBV15 to TRBJ2-7, with D maybe TRBD1 (7 bases). Germline lookup yields CDR1 LNHNV and CDR2 YYDKDF (reference sequence). Trimming pared 7 bases from V and 0 bases from J, leaving 16 bases between. The CDR3 is 15 residues long. The CDR3 sequence is CATTRGDMSSYEQYF. The CDR3 DNA reads TGTGCCACCACCAGGGGGGACATGAGCTCCTACGAGCAGTACTTC.

This clonotype was observed at least ten times. V and J are TRBV7-3 and TRBJ2-3, with 8 nucleotides matching TRBD2. Germline V gene data show CDR1 as SGHTA and CDR2 as FQGTGA. This CDR3 has 16 amino acids. V lost 3 bases and J lost 1; bases outside the gene matches: 6. The CDR3 bases are TGTGCCAGCAGCTTGTTTCAAGCGGGGGGCACAGATACGCAGTATTTT. Amino acids: CASSLFQAGGTDTQYF.

Many counts were recorded for this clonotype. V and J are TRBV29-1 and TRBJ1-5; 7 bases agree with TRBD1. Germline trimming cut 7 bases from V and 4 bases from J; bases unmatched to any gene: 7. The CDR3 has 13 amino acids. Per germline, CDR1 SQVTM and CDR2 ANQGSEA. The CDR3 reads CSAQGQPNQPQHF. The DNA of the CDR3 is TGCAGCGCCCAGGGACAGCCGAATCAGCCCCAGCATTTT.

The table lists this clonotype with many counts. J is TRBJ1-1 and V is TRBV4-1, with 10 nucleotides matching TRBD1. V trimming: 4 bases; J trimming: 8 bases; junction bases outside the gene matches: 13. The germline gives CDR1 MGHRA, CDR2 YSYEKL. This CDR3 has 16 amino acids. DNA of the CDR3: TGCGCCAGCAGCCCGTGGGACAGGGGCCGGGCTTTCGAAGCTTTCTTT. Its translation: CASSPWDRGRAFEAFF.

In its sample, this clonotype was seen many times. The rearrangement joins TRBV12-3 or TRBV12-4 to TRBJ1-6; 8 nucleotides agree with TRBD1. The trim removed 7 bases at V and 6 bases at J, leaving 8 bases unmatched. The CDR3 is 15 residues long. CDR3: CASNIGQGTNSPLHF. The CDR3 region has the DNA TGTGCCAGCAACATAGGACAGGGTACTAATTCACCCCTCCACTTT.

There are many counts of this clonotype. The rearrangement uses TRBV29-1 and TRBJ2-3, with 9 bases that match TRBD1. With V trimmed by 7 bases and J by 1 base, 3 bases remained unmatched. Per the germline V gene, CDR1 is SQVTM and CDR2 is ANQGSEA. The CDR3 is 13 residues long. The CDR3 loop reads CSGQGGRTDTQYF. In nucleotides, the CDR3 is TGCAGCGGACAGGGGGGCCGCACAGATACGCAGTATTTT.

This clonotype was counted between two and nine times. CDR3 sequence reads: CASITGVNYEQYF. The CDR3 DNA is TGTGCCAGCATAACAGGGGTCAACTACGAGCAGTACTTC. The chain joins TRBV6-1 to TRBJ2-7, with 7 bases aligning to TRBD1. Germline V gene sequence: CDR1 MNHNS, CDR2 SASEGT. J was trimmed by 3 bases and V by 7 bases; bases with no gene match: 6. CDR3 size: 13 residues.

This clonotype was counted many times. V and J are TRBV5-1 and TRBJ1-1, with a weak D call TRBD1 (5 bases). CDR1 is SGHRS, CDR2 YFSETQ, per germline. The V end was cut by 3 bases, the J end by 1 base, with 10 bases between. CDR3 size: 14 residues. The CDR3 bases are TGCGCCAGCAGCTACGACGGGGGGAACACTGAAGCTTTCTTT. Translated: CASSYDGGNTEAFF.

The chain uses TRBV20-1 and TRBJ1-2; the D gene is possibly TRBD1 (6 bases). Germline V lookup: CDR1 DFQATT, CDR2 SNEGSKA (reference sequence). The V end lost 5 bases, the J end lost 6 bases, and 19 bases lay between the germline ends. The CDR3 sequence is 14 residues long. CDR3 bases: TGCAGTGCTCGACAGGTTCTGAATCGAGATGGCTACACCTTC. This encodes CSARQVLNRDGYTF.

This clonotype was observed many times. The V call is TRBV7-9, the J call TRBJ2-5; TRBD2 agrees at 12 bases. The CDR3 runs 17 residues. The V segment lost 6 bases and the J segment 3 bases; nucleotides outside the gene matches: 11. Germline V gene sequence: CDR1 SEHNR, CDR2 FQNEAQ (reference sequence). The CDR3 sequence is CASSRTLGLAGKETQYF. DNA of the CDR3: TGTGCCAGCAGTAGGACTCTTGGACTAGCGGGAAAAGAGACCCAGTACTTC.

The chain has TRBV27 and TRBJ2-2; 7 bases align to TRBD2. The CDR3 is 15 residues long. CDR1 is MNHEY and CDR2 is SMNVEV in the germline V gene (reference sequence). The V segment lost 3 bases and the J segment 5 bases; nucleotides outside the gene matches: 6. The DNA of the CDR3 is TGTGCCAGCAGTTTCACGCAGGGAGGGACCGGGGAGCTGTTTTTT. This codes for CASSFTQGGTGELFF.

This clonotype has just a few counts. V is TRBV6-6 and J is TRBJ1-5, with 8 positions matching TRBD1. The CDR3 is 16 residues long. Per germline, CDR1 MNHNY and CDR2 SVGAGI (reference sequence). V shed 7 bases, J shed 4 bases, and the junction held 12 bases outside the gene matches. The CDR3 spells CASTKSLRTGNQPQHF. The CDR3 DNA reads TGTGCCAGCACTAAAAGCCTCAGGACAGGGAATCAGCCCCAGCATTTT.

This clonotype was picked up many times. The genes are TRBV19 and TRBJ1-2; D gene uncertain. The CDR3 covers 14 residues. Trimming took 3 bases from V and 3 from J, leaving 11 bases between them. CDR1 LNHDA and CDR2 SQIVND come from the germline V gene (reference sequence). The chain's CDR3 is CASSIVSSDYGYTF. CDR3 DNA sequence: TGTGCCAGTAGTATCGTCTCCTCGGACTATGGCTACACCTTC. Variable domain in full (rest from reference TRBV19 and TRBJ1-2): DGGITQSPKYLFRKEGQNVTLSCEQNLNHDAMYWYRQDPGQGLRLIYYSQIVNDFQKGDIAEGYSVSREKKESFPLTVTSAQKNPTAFYLCASSIVSSDYGYTFGSGTRLTVV.

This clonotype occurred a few times. The V call is TRBV5-4, the J call TRBJ2-7; 13 nucleotides line up with TRBD2. The CDR3 runs 16 residues. Germline V gene sequence: CDR1 SGHNT, CDR2 YYREEE (reference sequence). After removal of 4 bases from V and 4 bases from J, the junction contained 8 bases not matched to a gene. CDR3 in amino acids: CASSAGGTSGKYEQYF. In DNA, the CDR3 is TGTGCCAGCAGCGCGGGCGGGACTAGCGGGAAATACGAGCAGTACTTC. Based on the CDR3 plus reference TRBV5-4 and TRBJ2-7, the full variable domain is ETGVTQSPTHLIKTRGQQVTLRCSSQSGHNTVSWYQQALGQGPQFIFQYYREEENGRGNFPPRFSGLQFPNYSSELNVNALELDDSALYLCASSAGGTSGKYEQYFGPGTRLTVT.

This clonotype was observed many times. This sequence joins TRBV3-1 and TRBJ2-2, with TRBD2 as a possible D gene (6 bases). Per the germline V gene, CDR1 is LGHDT and CDR2 is YNNKEL (reference sequence). The CDR3 has 14 amino acids. V was shortened by 1 base and J by 4 bases, with 7 bases between the two germline ends. The CDR3 here is CASSQGGGTGELFF. CDR3 DNA: TGTGCCAGCAGCCAAGGGGGAGGCACCGGGGAGCTGTTTTTT.